This T cell receptor (beta chain) appears in the sequencing data of a study of T-cell reconstitution after alpha-beta-depleted transplantation in children (TCRdb year 2016). Background on the whole study: The study quantitatively tracked T-cell immune reconstitution after TCRalphabeta/CD19-depleted allogeneic hematopoietic cell transplantation in children using TCR repertoire profiling. Overall results and qualifications from the work: Apparently early alphabetaT-cell count recovery about two months after transplant reportedly relied on only several hundred rapidly expanded clones derived from non-depleted graft cells. In some patients, the high TCRbeta diversity seen at day 60 was put down to recipient T cells and intrathymic progenitors that had survived conditioning. The frequencies of hyperexpanded clones fell over the following months, and after one year, T-cell counts and TCRbeta diversity were mostly attributed to newly produced T cells.

V is pared back by 1 base and J by 0 bases, with 7 bases lying between the germline termini. Measured from the cysteine to the phenylalanine, the CDR3 is 16 residues long. Kept here is only the CDR3 DNA, which spans 48 bases and is read in frame from base 1. The germline V gene provides CDR1 SGHTA and CDR2 FQGTGA. Libraries were built with PCR. The reads were generated on an Illumina HiSeq 2500. To normalize quantification of the TCRbeta repertoire, the TCR libraries were built with molecular barcoding that relied on unique molecular identifiers. TCRdb itself trimmed the public reads at Q25 with fastp, ran MiXCR and retained productive beta chains. Under each unique CDR3 protein, matching rows form one entry showing the most common genes and DNA. This sample lists about 98,000 distinct CDR3 sequences; under 7% were detected once. The top ten hold 6.1% of the sample. The table lists this clonotype with many counts. Its binding antigen is unknown. No base-level quality is on record; no much larger clone is a single base apart.

The time point label corresponds to: day 60 (about 2 months) after transplantation. The treatment or condition tag for this specimen amounts to: allogeneic hematopoietic cell transplantation with graft depleted of TCRalphabeta T cells and CD19 B cells. TCRalphabeta/CD19-depleted allogeneic hematopoietic cell grafts were given to the transplant recipients, all of whom were children. The sample here was PBMCs, mostly from graft donor cells, taken 60 days after TCRalphabeta/CD19-depleted stem cell transplant. The rearranged chain carries TRBV7-3 and TRBJ2-6; the D gene remains uncertain. The TCR was taken from a female patient between 2 and 15 years old who had a stem cell transplant for Fanconi anemia, so the T cells may come from the graft donor. The CDR3 loop reads CASSLSRTSGANVLTF. The DNA sequence follows: TGTGCCAGCAGCTTAAGCCGGACCTCTGGGGCCAACGTCCTGACTTTC. The reference TRBV7-3 and TRBJ2-6 proteins fill in what lies around the CDR3, so the full variable domain reads GAGVSQTPSNKVTEKGKYVELRCDPISGHTALYWYRQSLGQGPEFLIYFQGTGAADDSGLPNDRFFAVRPEGSVSTLKIQRTERGDSAVYLCASSLSRTSGANVLTFGAGSRLTVL.